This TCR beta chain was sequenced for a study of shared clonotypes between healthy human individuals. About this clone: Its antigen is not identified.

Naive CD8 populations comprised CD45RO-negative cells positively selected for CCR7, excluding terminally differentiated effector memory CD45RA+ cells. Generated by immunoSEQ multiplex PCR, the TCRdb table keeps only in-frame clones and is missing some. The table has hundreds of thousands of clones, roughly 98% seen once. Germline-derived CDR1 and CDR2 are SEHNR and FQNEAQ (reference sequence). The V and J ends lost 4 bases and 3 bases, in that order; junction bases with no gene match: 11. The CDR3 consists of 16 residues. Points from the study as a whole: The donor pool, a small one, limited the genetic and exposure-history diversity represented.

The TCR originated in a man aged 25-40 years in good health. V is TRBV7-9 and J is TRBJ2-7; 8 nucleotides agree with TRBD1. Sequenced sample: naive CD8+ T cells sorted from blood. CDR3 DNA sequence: TGTGCCAGCAGCTCACCTCCAGGGACAGGAGACTACGAGCAGTACTTC. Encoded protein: CASSSPPGTGDYEQYF.